These 8 T cell receptor beta chains share one sample of origin, sequenced in a study of blood T cells in healthy people across ages. A J-beta primer mix and a sample-barcoded 5' primer were used in a second PCR of about 6 to 12 cycles. TCRdb redid the calling of the 5' RACE reads with MiXCR, one entry per CDR3 protein. The profile shows under 2,000,000 distinct CDR3 sequences, just under 50% of them singletons. Sample: blood. All receptors derive from a woman aged 40 to 50 in good health.

This rearrangement joins TRBV9 to TRBJ2-3, with 12 bases aligning to TRBD2. The CDR3 has 18 amino acids. With 3 bases clipped from V and 4 bases from J, the junction kept 12 bases outside the gene matches. Germline V gene data show CDR1 as SGDLS and CDR2 as YYNGEE. The CDR3 DNA sequence: TGTGCCAGCAGCGCCAGAATGACTAGCGGGGGACGTGCAGATACGCAGTATTTT. It codes for CASSARMTSGGRADTQYF.

This clonotype was picked up a small number of times. The chain links TRBV5-1 to TRBJ1-2; 7 bases map to TRBD1. Germline loops: CDR1 SGHRS, CDR2 YFSETQ. This CDR3 has 14 amino acids. Trimming took 4 bases from V and 4 from J; bases not matched to a gene: 7. CDR3 coding DNA: TGCGCCAGCAGCGCGGGACAGACTTTCTATGGCTACACCTTC. Translated: CASSAGQTFYGYTF.

This clonotype appeared a single time. The DNA of the CDR3 is TGTGCCAGCAAACAGGACTCCTACAATGAGCAGTTCTTC. Its translation is CASKQDSYNEQFF. The V call is TRBV7-9, the J call TRBJ2-1, with a tentative D call TRBD1 (5 bases). CDR1 SEHNR and CDR2 FQNEAQ come from the germline V gene (reference sequence). CDR3 length: 13 residues. V was cut by 7 bases and J by 0 bases, with 7 bases left in between.

V is TRBV6-2 or TRBV6-3 and J is TRBJ2-2; D ambiguous. Trimming pared 3 bases from V and 4 bases from J, leaving 3 bases between. Looked up from germline, CDR1 is MNHEY and CDR2 is SVGEGT. This CDR3 has 12 residues. This CDR3 is CASSYITGELFF. The CDR3 bases are TGTGCCAGCAGTTATATCACCGGGGAGCTGTTTTTT.

This clonotype was detected a few times. The V and J genes are TRBV20-1 and TRBJ2-5; tentatively, D is TRBD1 (5 bases). The germline V and J ends were trimmed by 3 bases and 0 bases, with 17 bases remaining between them. Germline lookup yields CDR1 DFQATT and CDR2 SNEGSKA (reference sequence). The CDR3 has 16 amino acids. The chain's CDR3 is CSASRGQVGDQETQYF. Written as DNA, the CDR3 is TGCAGTGCTAGTAGGGGCCAGGTGGGCGACCAAGAGACCCAGTACTTC.

In its sample, this clonotype was seen many times. The J gene is TRBJ2-7, the V gene TRBV12-3 or TRBV12-4; D gene ambiguous. This CDR3 is 12 amino acids long. The V gene lost 5 bases and the J gene lost 6 bases, with 11 bases spanning the gap. The CDR3 region is CASSTRHSEQYF. The CDR3 DNA follows: TGTGCCAGCAGTACCCGACACTCCGAGCAGTACTTC.

This clonotype appeared a few times. J is TRBJ2-3 and V is TRBV4-3; 11 nucleotides line up with TRBD2. From germline, CDR1 is LGHNA and CDR2 YSLEER. Trimming took 0 bases from V and 5 from J; bases not matched to a gene: 4. CDR3 length: 16 amino acids. Here the CDR3 reads CASSQERLAGRDTQYF. CDR3 sequence (DNA): TGCGCCAGCAGCCAAGAGAGACTAGCGGGACGAGATACGCAGTATTTT.

This clonotype was counted between two and nine times. This sequence joins TRBV4-1 and TRBJ2-7; weak D call: TRBD2 (5 bases). Between the trimmed V and J ends, which lost 2 bases and 2 bases, there was a span of 10 bases. The CDR3 covers 14 residues. The V gene's germline CDR1 is MGHRA and CDR2 YSYEKL. The CDR3 nucleotides are TGCGCCAGCAGCCAACTGACTAACACCTACGAGCAGTACTTC. Its protein is CASSQLTNTYEQYF.